These 2 T cell receptor beta chains were sequenced from one sample in a study of OX40 agonist ivuxolimab in advanced cancers. The data were produced by immunoSEQ multiplex PCR, yet TCRdb's version contains in-frame clones alone and is incomplete. The top ten hold roughly 1.9% of the sample, which has approximately 84,000 clones, about 86% seen once. Sequenced material: CD4+ or CD8+ T cells sorted from blood, taken in a trial of the OX40 agonist ivuxolimab. The receptors shown here come from an adult with an advanced solid tumor such as melanoma, head and neck, liver or kidney cancer.

V gene TRBV4-2 combines with J gene TRBJ1-2; D may be TRBD1 (6 bases). V was shortened by 1 base and J by 0 bases, with 30 bases between the two germline ends. Germline V gene lookup returns CDR1 LGHNA and CDR2 YNFKEQ. This CDR3 is 22 amino acids long. CDR3 residues: CASSQAFRLLLQRDTSNYGYTF. CDR3 bases: TGTGCCAGCAGCCAAGCTTTTCGCCTCCTTCTACAACGGGACACCTCTAACTATGGCTACACCTTC.

V gene TRBV7-3 combines with J gene TRBJ1-3; perhaps TRBD1 as D (5 bases). Germline loops: CDR1 SGHTA, CDR2 FQGTGA. The CDR3 runs to 15 residues. Trimming removed 5 bases from V and 0 bases from J, with 11 bases in between. CDR3 in DNA: TGTGCCAGCAGCGGGCAGGGTAGCTCTGGAAACACCATATATTTT. It codes for CASSGQGSSGNTIYF.